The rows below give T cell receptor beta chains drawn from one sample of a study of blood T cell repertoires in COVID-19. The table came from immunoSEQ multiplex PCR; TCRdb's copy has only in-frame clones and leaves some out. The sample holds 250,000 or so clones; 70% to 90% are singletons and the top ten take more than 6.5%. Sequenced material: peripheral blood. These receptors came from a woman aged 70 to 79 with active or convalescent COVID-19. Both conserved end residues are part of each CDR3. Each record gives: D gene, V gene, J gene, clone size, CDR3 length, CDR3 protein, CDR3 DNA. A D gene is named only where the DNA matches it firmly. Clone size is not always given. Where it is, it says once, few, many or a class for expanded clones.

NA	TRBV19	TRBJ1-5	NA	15	CASNTGPYSNQPQHF	TGTGCCAGTAATACAGGTCCATATAGCAATCAGCCCCAGCATTTT
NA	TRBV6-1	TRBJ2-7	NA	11	CASARGGEQYF	TGTGCCAGCGCGCGAGGAGGCGAGCAGTACTTC
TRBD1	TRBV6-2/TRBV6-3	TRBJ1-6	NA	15	CASSSQGQKDSPLHF	TGTGCCAGCAGTTCTCAGGGACAGAAGGATTCACCCCTCCACTTT
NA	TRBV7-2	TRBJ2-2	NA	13	CASSLYNTGELFF	TGTGCCAGCAGCTTATATAACACCGGGGAGCTGTTTTTT
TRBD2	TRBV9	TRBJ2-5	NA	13	CASSVTSRETQYF	TGTGCCAGCAGCGTGACTAGCCGGGAGACCCAGTACTTC
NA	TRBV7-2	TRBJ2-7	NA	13	CASSPRGRNEQYF	TGTGCCAGCAGCCCACGGGGGAGGAACGAGCAGTACTTC
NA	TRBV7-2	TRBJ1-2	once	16	CASTLGHRLRNYGYTF	TGTGCCAGCACCCTGGGGCACCGATTACGTAACTATGGCTACACCTTC
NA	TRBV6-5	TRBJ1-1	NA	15	CASGQQGLGNTEAFF	TGTGCCAGCGGGCAACAGGGATTAGGGAACACTGAAGCTTTCTTT
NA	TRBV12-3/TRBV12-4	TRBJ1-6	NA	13	CASSLEKGSPLHF	TGTGCCAGCAGTTTAGAAAAGGGGTCACCCCTCCACTTT
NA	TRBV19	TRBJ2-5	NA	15	CASSSGGQVQETQYF	TGTGCCAGTAGTTCCGGGGGGCAGGTCCAAGAGACCCAGTACTTC
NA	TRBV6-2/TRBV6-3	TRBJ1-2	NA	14	CASSYSRRNYGYTF	TGTGCCAGCAGTTACTCGCGGCGGAACTATGGCTACACCTTC
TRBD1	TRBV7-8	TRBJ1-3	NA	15	CASRRGQSPGNTIYF	TGTGCCAGCAGGCGGGGACAGTCCCCTGGAAACACCATATATTTT
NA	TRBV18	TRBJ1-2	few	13	CASSPVRDYGYTF	TGTGCCAGCTCACCGGTCAGGGATTATGGCTACACCTTC
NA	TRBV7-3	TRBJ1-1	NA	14	CASSLLGRATEAFF	TGTGCCAGCAGCTTATTAGGGCGGGCGACTGAAGCTTTCTTT
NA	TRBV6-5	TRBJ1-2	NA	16	CASSYDLWGVVYGYTF	TGTGCCAGCAGTTACGACCTTTGGGGGGTGGTCTATGGCTACACCTTC
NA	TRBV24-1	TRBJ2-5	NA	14	CATSSDGRQEAQYF	TGTGCCACCAGTTCGGACGGGAGACAAGAGGCCCAGTACTTC
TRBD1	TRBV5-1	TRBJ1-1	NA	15	CASSRDRVLNTEAFF	TGCGCCAGCAGCCGGGACAGGGTACTGAACACTGAAGCTTTCTTT
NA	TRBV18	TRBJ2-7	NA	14	CASSPRQADYEQYF	TGTGCCAGCTCACCCAGACAGGCAGACTACGAGCAGTACTTC
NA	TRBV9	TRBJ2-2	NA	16	CASSPLTRVDTGELFF	TGTGCCAGCAGTCCTCTTACTCGGGTCGACACCGGGGAGCTGTTTTTT
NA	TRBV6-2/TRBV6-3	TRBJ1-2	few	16	CASSYSPGFLNYGYTF	TGTGCCAGCAGTTATTCCCCGGGGTTCCTGAACTATGGCTACACCTTC
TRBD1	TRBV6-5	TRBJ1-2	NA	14	CASSSLGQGKRYTF	TGTGCCAGCAGTTCCCTGGGACAGGGGAAACGCTACACCTTC
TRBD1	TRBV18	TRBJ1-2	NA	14	CASSRDREGGGYTF	TGTGCCAGCTCGCGGGACAGGGAGGGAGGAGGCTACACCTTC
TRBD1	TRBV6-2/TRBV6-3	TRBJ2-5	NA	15	CASSFQTGGDETQYF	TGTGCCAGCAGTTTCCAGACAGGGGGCGATGAGACCCAGTACTTC
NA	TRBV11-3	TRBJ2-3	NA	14	CASSPGAGTHTQYF	TGTGCCAGCAGCCCCGGAGCTGGAACGCATACGCAGTATTTT
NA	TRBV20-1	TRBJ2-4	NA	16	CSASEETRIFGNIQYF	TGCAGTGCTAGTGAGGAGACGCGAATCTTCGGGAACATTCAGTACTTC
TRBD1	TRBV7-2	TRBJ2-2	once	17	CASSIRQGAGNTGELFF	TGTGCCAGCAGCATAAGACAGGGTGCAGGGAACACCGGGGAGCTGTTTTTT
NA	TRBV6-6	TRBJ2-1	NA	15	CASSYGDSFYNEQFF	TGTGCCAGCAGTTACGGGGACTCCTTCTACAATGAGCAGTTCTTC
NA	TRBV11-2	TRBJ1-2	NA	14	CASSLAGLNYGYTF	TGTGCCAGCAGCTTAGCAGGGCTAAACTATGGCTACACCTTC